The text below deals with one T cell receptor (beta chain). This could be a read error, since a much larger clone is one nucleotide away. This is likely a read error, given that the CDR3 carries no conserved phenylalanine or tryptophan at its end. In patients chosen for sequencing, flow cytometry had shown CD8+CD57+ cell expansion. The enrolled patients all had severe acquired aplastic anemia. The record originates from a study of CD8+CD57+ T cells in acquired aplastic anemia. Study-wide background: Sorted CD4+ and CD8+ cells yielded DNA averaging about 3.1 ug.

The use of genomic DNA as template underpinned the TCR beta VDJ and CDR3 profiling. TCRdb re-called the reads through MiXCR, storing one row per CDR3 protein. Counted here are 400,000 to 600,000 distinct CDR3 sequences, approximately 33% occurring once; the ten biggest clones make up nearly 0.85%. Per germline, CDR1 SGDLS and CDR2 YYNGEE. Trimming cost V 3 bases and J 3 bases, with 10 bases left between them. CDR3 length: 15 amino acids. The TCR was taken from a human donor with aplastic anemia. This chain links TRBV9 with TRBJ1-6; D remains unclear. Sequencing was done on a sample of sorted CD4+, CD8+, or CD8+CD57+ T cells (not recorded which) from PBMCs. CDR3 coding DNA: TGTGCCAGCAGCGGCAGCGCCAACTATAATTCACCCCTCCACCTT. Amino acid sequence: CASSGSANYNSPLHL.